One sample yielded the 15 T cell receptor beta chains listed below, sequenced in a study of neurological immune-mediated disorders. TCRdb processed the 5' RACE reads anew with MiXCR; each CDR3 protein has one entry. The sample shows about 55,000 distinct CDR3 sequences, 4% to 5.5% of them seen only once. Specimen: PBMCs. The receptors come from a man aged 50-60 years with multiple sclerosis.

This clonotype came up many times. The chain combines TRBV20-1 with TRBJ2-3; D unclear. This CDR3 region has 10 residues. V shed 2 bases and J shed 6 bases, with 3 bases lying between them. CDR1 DFQATT and CDR2 SNEGSKA come from the germline V gene (reference sequence). This CDR3 is CSARPDTQYF. The CDR3 region has the DNA TGCAGTGCTAGACCTGATACGCAGTATTTT.

At least ten counts were recorded for this clonotype. This rearrangement joins TRBV7-6 to TRBJ2-7; D is unresolved. Germline CDR1 SGHVS, CDR2 FNYEAQ. The ends were cut back, 5 bases at V and 3 bases at J, with 11 bases in the middle. This CDR3 contains 13 residues. The CDR3, as DNA: TGTGCCAGCAGCCCGCGCGTCTTCTACGAGCAGTACTTC. It codes for CASSPRVFYEQYF.

There are many counts of this clonotype. The junction and the germline gene differ at one end; a read error may be behind it. This chain joins TRBV7-2 and TRBJ2-5, with 9 bases that match TRBD2. Germline assignment: CDR1 SGHTA and CDR2 FQGNSA. The CDR3 contains 14 residues. CDR3 sequence reads: CASSLAGIQETQYF. The CDR3 DNA is TGTGCCAGCAGCCTAGCGGGGATCCAAGAGACCCAGTACTTC.

This clonotype has at least ten counts. The chain has TRBV20-1 and TRBJ1-4; the D gene is possibly TRBD1 (6 bases). CDR3 length equals 14 residues. The germline V and J ends were trimmed by 6 bases and 0 bases, with 11 bases remaining between them. Germline CDR1 and CDR2: DFQATT and SNEGSKA (reference sequence). The CDR3 DNA sequence: TGCAGTGCGGATTACAGGGCAACTAATGAAAAACTGTTTTTT. Translation gives CSADYRATNEKLFF.

This clonotype was counted only a few times. The V gene is TRBV11-2, the J gene TRBJ2-7; D is unresolved. Trimming cost V 5 bases and J 1 base, with 9 bases left between them. This CDR3 contains 13 residues. Germline-derived CDR1 and CDR2 are SGHAT and FQNNGV. The CDR3 here is CASSRTTSYEQYF. The CDR3 coding sequence is TGTGCCAGCAGCCGAACAACTTCCTACGAGCAGTACTTC.

The sample holds a few counts of this clonotype. The V and J genes are TRBV11-2 and TRBJ2-3; 7 nucleotides agree with TRBD2. The junction had 8 bases not matched to a gene; V was cut back by 5 bases and J by 3 bases. CDR1 is SGHAT and CDR2 is FQNNGV in the germline V gene. This CDR3 is built from 15 residues. CDR3 coding DNA: TGTGCCAGCAGCAAGACCAGCGGGATAACAGATACGCAGTATTTT. Translating it yields CASSKTSGITDTQYF.

In its sample, this clonotype was seen many times. The chain combines TRBV6-6 with TRBJ2-3, with a tentative D call TRBD1 (6 bases). V was cut by 0 bases and J by 1 base, with 11 bases left in between. The CDR3 is 16 amino acids. CDR1 MNHNY and CDR2 SVGAGI come from the germline V gene (reference sequence). CDR3 nucleotide sequence: TGTGCCAGCAGTTACTCCGGACAGCTTCGCACAGATACGCAGTATTTT. It yields the protein CASSYSGQLRTDTQYF.

As for this clonotype: A single base separates this from a much larger clone, so it may be a read error. This rearrangement joins TRBV5-1 to TRBJ2-7; D is possibly TRBD2 (5 bases). The CDR3 sequence is 14 residues long. Trimming left V 1 base short and J 4 bases short, with 12 bases between. The germline gives CDR1 SGHRS, CDR2 YFSETQ. CDR3 amino acids: CASSLPGIQYEQYF. CDR3 DNA: TGCGCCAGCAGCTTGCCGGGAATACAGTACGAGCAGTACTTC. Combining the CDR3 with reference TRBV5-1 and TRBJ2-7 gives the whole variable domain KAGVTQTPRYLIKTRGQQVTLSCSPISGHRSVSWYQQTPGQGLQFLFEYFSETQRNKGNFPGRFSGRQFSNSRSEMNVSTLELGDSALYLCASSLPGIQYEQYFGPGTRLTVT.

This clonotype was seen many times. The chain links TRBV7-8 to TRBJ2-1; 11 bases align to TRBD2. With 5 bases clipped from V and 8 bases from J, the junction kept 11 bases outside the gene matches. Germline V lookup: CDR1 SGHVS, CDR2 FQNEAQ. The CDR3 covers 16 residues. The DNA for the CDR3 is TGTGCCAGCAGCCCACACCTTAGCGGGAGGGGTGATGAGCAGTTCTTC. It is translated as CASSPHLSGRGDEQFF.

Ten or more counts support this clonotype. The V call is TRBV5-1, the J call TRBJ2-3; 9 positions agree with TRBD2. There are 15 residues in the CDR3. Trimming removed 4 bases from V and 11 bases from J; junction bases left unmatched: 14. Germline CDR1 SGHRS, CDR2 YFSETQ. In DNA form, the CDR3 reads TGCGCCAGCAGCCCAGGGGGGCTCGGAGCGGGGGGGCAGTATTTT. Amino acids: CASSPGGLGAGGQYF.

This clonotype appeared many times. The chain carries TRBV5-1 and TRBJ2-5; 11 positions agree with TRBD2. Per germline, CDR1 SGHRS and CDR2 YFSETQ. The CDR3 has 16 residues. V was pared by 0 bases and J by 1 base, with 2 bases of the junction left unmatched. For the CDR3, the DNA is TGCGCCAGCAGCTTGGCGCTAGCGGGGGGCCAAGAGACCCAGTACTTC. Protein: CASSLALAGGQETQYF.

The chain employs TRBV2 and TRBJ1-3, with D maybe TRBD1 (5 bases). The CDR3 has 16 amino acids. The V gene lost 5 bases and the J gene lost 1 base, with 15 bases spanning the gap. CDR1 SNHLY and CDR2 FYNNEI come from the germline V gene. CDR3 sequence: CASSRRQRGSGNTIYF. For the CDR3, the DNA is TGTGCCAGCAGTCGTCGACAGCGGGGGTCTGGAAACACCATATATTTT. Full variable domain (missing parts from reference TRBV2 and TRBJ1-3): EPEVTQTPSHQVTQMGQEVILRCVPISNHLYFYWYRQILGQKVEFLVSFYNNEISEKSEIFDDQFSVERPDGSNFTLKIRSTKLEDSAMYFCASSRRQRGSGNTIYFGEGSWLTVV.

This clonotype was seen many times. This sequence joins TRBV5-1 and TRBJ2-3, with D possibly matching TRBD1 (6 bases). The CDR3 is made up of 12 amino acids. Between the trimmed V and J ends, which lost 8 bases and 1 base, there was a span of 8 bases. CDR1 SGHRS and CDR2 YFSETQ come from the germline V gene. In nucleotides, the CDR3 is TGCGCCAGTAGGACAGGCACAGATACGCAGTATTTT. This encodes CASRTGTDTQYF.

This clonotype was picked up many times. The rearrangement joins TRBV20-1 to TRBJ2-7; possibly TRBD1 for D (5 bases). The CDR3 consists of 13 residues. Looked up from germline, CDR1 is DFQATT and CDR2 is SNEGSKA (reference sequence). Trimming shortened V by 0 bases and J by 4 bases, and 10 bases separated the two germline ends. For the CDR3, the DNA is TGCAGTGCTAGAGATCTAGGGGTATACGAGCAGTACTTC. It encodes CSARDLGVYEQYF.

This clonotype was seen more than once but under ten times. The chain uses TRBV3-1 and TRBJ2-5; 9 bases match TRBD1. Germline assignment: CDR1 LGHDT and CDR2 YNNKEL (reference sequence). V lost 0 bases, J lost 2 bases, and 4 bases stayed unmatched. This CDR3 is 16 amino acids long. The CDR3 coding sequence is TGTGCCAGCAGCCAAGAGAACAGGGGGCATCAAGAGACCCAGTACTTC. Amino acids: CASSQENRGHQETQYF.